This record covers a single T cell receptor (beta chain). The authors' processing: Counts of nucleated cells, estimated from reference gene primer amplification, were obtained. Produced via immunoSEQ multiplex PCR; TCRdb's table is partial and in-frame only. The DNA was the basis for D and trimming; V, J and clone size are from that table. Of about 64,000 clones listed, approximately 90% are singletons. This specimen comes from a study of blood T cell repertoires in COVID-19. Study-level background: Sites across the United States, Italy and Spain contributed samples from acute and convalescent COVID-19. Nucleic acid was either cDNA or gDNA, and it came from T cells, B-cell-depleted T cells, or PBMCs.

Germline values: CDR1 KGHSH, CDR2 LQKENI. Trimming left V 4 bases short and J 3 bases short, with 14 bases between. This CDR3 is built from 15 residues. The V gene is TRBV18, the J gene TRBJ2-3, with TRBD1 as a possible D gene (5 bases). The source is a man in his fifties with active COVID-19. Specimen: peripheral blood. The CDR3 region has the DNA TGTGCCAGCTCACTCCTTGATCAGGGTACAGATACGCAGTATTTT. Translation gives CASSLLDQGTDTQYF.